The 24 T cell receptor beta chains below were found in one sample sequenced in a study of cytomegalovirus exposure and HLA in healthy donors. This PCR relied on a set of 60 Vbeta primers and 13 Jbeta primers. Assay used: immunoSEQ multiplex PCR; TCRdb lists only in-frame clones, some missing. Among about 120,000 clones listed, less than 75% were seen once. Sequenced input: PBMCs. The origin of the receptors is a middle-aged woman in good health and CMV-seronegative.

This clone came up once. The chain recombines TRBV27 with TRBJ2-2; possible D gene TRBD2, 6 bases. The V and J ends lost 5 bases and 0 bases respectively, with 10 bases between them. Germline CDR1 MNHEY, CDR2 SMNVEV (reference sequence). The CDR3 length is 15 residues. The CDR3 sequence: CASSAGTSNTGELFF. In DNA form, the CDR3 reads TGTGCCAGCAGTGCCGGGACTTCGAACACCGGGGAGCTGTTTTTT.

CDR3 sequence reads: CASSSALLLNTGELFF. Written as DNA, the CDR3 is TGTGCCAGCAGCTCAGCCCTCCTATTGAACACCGGGGAGCTGTTTTTT. V gene TRBV7-9 combines with J gene TRBJ2-2; D unresolved. This CDR3 contains 16 residues. The V gene lost 4 bases and the J gene lost 1 base, with 13 bases spanning the gap. CDR1 and CDR2 (germline): SEHNR, FQNEAQ (reference sequence).

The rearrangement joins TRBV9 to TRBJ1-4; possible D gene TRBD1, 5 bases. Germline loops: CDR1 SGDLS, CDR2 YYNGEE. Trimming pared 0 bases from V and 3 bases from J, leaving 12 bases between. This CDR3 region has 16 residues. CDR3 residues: CASSVGQRQANEKLFF. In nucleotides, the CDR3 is TGTGCCAGCAGCGTAGGACAGCGTCAGGCTAATGAAAAACTGTTTTTT.

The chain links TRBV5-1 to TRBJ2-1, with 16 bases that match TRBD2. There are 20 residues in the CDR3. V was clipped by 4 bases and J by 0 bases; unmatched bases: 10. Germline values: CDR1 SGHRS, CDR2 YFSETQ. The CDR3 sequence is CASSLLGTSGGGSSYNEQFF. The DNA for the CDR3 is TGCGCCAGCAGCCTCTTAGGGACTAGCGGGGGGGGCAGCTCCTACAATGAGCAGTTCTTC. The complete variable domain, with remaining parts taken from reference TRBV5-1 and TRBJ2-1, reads KAGVTQTPRYLIKTRGQQVTLSCSPISGHRSVSWYQQTPGQGLQFLFEYFSETQRNKGNFPGRFSGRQFSNSRSEMNVSTLELGDSALYLCASSLLGTSGGGSSYNEQFFGPGTRLTVL.

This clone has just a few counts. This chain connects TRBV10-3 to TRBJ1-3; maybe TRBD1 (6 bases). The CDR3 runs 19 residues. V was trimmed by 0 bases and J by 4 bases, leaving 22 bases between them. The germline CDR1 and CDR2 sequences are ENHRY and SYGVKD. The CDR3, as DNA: TGTGCCATCAGTGAGTCGTTGTTAGGACAGCGAGTTGGGGGAAACACCATATATTTT. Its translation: CAISESLLGQRVGGNTIYF.

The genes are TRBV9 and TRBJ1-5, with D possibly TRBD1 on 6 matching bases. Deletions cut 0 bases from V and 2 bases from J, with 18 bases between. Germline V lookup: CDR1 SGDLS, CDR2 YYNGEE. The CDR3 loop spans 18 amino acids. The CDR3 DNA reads TGTGCCAGCAGCGTAGTGGAGGGGGGGAAGTGGCGCAATCAGCCCCAGCATTTT. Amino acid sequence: CASSVVEGGKWRNQPQHF.

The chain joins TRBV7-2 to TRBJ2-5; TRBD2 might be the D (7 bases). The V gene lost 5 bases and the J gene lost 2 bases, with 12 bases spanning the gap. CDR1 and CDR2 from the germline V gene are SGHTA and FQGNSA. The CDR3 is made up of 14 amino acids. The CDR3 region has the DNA TGTGCCAGCAGCCACGGGGGGCCTCAAGAGACCCAGTACTTC. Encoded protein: CASSHGGPQETQYF. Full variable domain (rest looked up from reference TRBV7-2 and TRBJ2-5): GAGVSQSPSNKVTEKGKDVELRCDPISGHTALYWYRQSLGQGLEFLIYFQGNSAPDKSGLPSDRFSAERTGGSVSTLTIQRTQQEDSAVYLCASSHGGPQETQYFGPGTRLLVL.

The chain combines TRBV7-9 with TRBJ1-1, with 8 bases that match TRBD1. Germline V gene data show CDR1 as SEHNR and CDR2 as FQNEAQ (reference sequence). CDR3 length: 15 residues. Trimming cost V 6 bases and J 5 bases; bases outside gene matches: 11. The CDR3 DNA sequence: TGTGCCAGCAGACGCCAGGGGGCTGGTAAAACTGAAGCTTTCTTT. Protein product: CASRRQGAGKTEAFF.

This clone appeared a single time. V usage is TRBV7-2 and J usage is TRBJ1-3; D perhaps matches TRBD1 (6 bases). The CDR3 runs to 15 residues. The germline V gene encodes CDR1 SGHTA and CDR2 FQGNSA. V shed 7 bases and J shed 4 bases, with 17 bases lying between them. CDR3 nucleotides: TGTGCCAGCAAATCAGGGGCTGAGCAAGGAAACACCATATATTTT. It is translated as CASKSGAEQGNTIYF. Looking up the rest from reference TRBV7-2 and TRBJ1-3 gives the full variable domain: GAGVSQSPSNKVTEKGKDVELRCDPISGHTALYWYRQSLGQGLEFLIYFQGNSAPDKSGLPSDRFSAERTGGSVSTLTIQRTQQEDSAVYLCASKSGAEQGNTIYFGEGSWLTVV.

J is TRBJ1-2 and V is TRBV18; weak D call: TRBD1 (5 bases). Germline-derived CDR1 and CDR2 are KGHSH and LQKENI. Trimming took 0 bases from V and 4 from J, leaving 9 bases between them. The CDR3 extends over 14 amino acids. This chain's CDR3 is CASSPPSGPYGYTF. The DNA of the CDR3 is TGTGCCAGCTCACCACCGTCAGGGCCCTATGGCTACACCTTC.

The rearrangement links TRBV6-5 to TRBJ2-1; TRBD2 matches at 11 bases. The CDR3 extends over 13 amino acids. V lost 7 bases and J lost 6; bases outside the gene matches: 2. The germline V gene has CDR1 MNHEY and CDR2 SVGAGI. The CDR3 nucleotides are TGTGCCAGCATAGGACTAGCGGGCAATGAGCAGTTCTTC. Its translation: CASIGLAGNEQFF.

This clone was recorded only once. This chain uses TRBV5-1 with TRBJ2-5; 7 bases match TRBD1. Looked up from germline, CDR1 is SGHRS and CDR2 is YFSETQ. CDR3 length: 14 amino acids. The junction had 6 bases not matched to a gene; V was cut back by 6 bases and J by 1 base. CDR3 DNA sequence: TGCGCCAGCAAGGGACAGAGGGGCCAAGAGACCCAGTACTTC. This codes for CASKGQRGQETQYF.

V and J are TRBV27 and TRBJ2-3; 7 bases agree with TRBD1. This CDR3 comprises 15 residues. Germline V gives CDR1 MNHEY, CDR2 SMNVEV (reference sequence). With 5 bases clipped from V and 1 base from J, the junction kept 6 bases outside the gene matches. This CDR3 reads CASSPEGARTDTQYF. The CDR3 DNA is TGTGCCAGCAGTCCCGAGGGGGCCCGCACAGATACGCAGTATTTT.

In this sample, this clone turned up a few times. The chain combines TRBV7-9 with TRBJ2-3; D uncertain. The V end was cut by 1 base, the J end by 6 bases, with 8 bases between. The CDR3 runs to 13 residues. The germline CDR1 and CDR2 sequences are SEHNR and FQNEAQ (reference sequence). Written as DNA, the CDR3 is TGTGCCAGCAGCTTAGGATACCAGGATACGCAGTATTTT. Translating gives CASSLGYQDTQYF.

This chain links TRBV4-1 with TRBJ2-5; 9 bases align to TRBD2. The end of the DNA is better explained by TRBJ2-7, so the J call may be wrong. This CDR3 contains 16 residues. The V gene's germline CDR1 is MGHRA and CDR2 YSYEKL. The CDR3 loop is CASSARRTSDIYEQYF. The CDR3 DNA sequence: TGCGCCAGCAGCGCCCGACGGACTAGCGATATCTACGAGCAGTACTTC.

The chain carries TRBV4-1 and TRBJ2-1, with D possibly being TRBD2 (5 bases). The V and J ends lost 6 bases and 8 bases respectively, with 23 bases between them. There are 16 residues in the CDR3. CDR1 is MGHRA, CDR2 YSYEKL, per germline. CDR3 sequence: CASRRRLRALPDEQFF. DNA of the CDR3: TGCGCCAGCAGAAGAAGGTTGCGGGCTCTCCCCGATGAGCAGTTCTTC.

Written as DNA, the CDR3 is TGTGCCAGCAGTTTCGTCTCTGGGGCCAACGTCCTGACTTTC. Translated, it gives CASSFVSGANVLTF. The chain employs TRBV28 and TRBJ2-6; D is unclear. V was shortened by 3 bases and J by 0 bases, with 3 bases between the two germline ends. Germline loops: CDR1 MDHEN, CDR2 SYDVKM. This CDR3 has 14 amino acids. The variable domain in full, with the rest retrieved from reference TRBV28 and TRBJ2-6, is DVKVTQSSRYLVKRTGEKVFLECVQDMDHENMFWYRQDPGLGLRLIYFSYDVKMKEKGDIPEGYSVSREKKERFSLILESASTNQTSMYLCASSFVSGANVLTFGAGSRLTVL.

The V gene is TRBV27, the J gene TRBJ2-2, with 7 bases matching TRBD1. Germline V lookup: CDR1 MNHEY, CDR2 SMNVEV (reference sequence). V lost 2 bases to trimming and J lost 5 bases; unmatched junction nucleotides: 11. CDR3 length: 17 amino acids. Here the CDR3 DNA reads TGTGCCAGCAGTTTAAAACGTAAGGGGGCGCGAACCGGGGAGCTGTTTTTT. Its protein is CASSLKRKGARTGELFF.

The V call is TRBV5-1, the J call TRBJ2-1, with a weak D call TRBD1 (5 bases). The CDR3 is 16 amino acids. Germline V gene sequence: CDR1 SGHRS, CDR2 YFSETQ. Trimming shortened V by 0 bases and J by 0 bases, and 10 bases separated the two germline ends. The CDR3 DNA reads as TGCGCCAGCAGCTTGGCCCAGGGAAGCTCCTACAATGAGCAGTTCTTC. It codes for CASSLAQGSSYNEQFF.

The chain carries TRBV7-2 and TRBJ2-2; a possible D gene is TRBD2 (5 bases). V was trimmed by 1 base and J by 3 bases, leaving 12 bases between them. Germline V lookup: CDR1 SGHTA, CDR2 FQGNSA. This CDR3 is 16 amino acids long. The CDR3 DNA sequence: TGTGCCAGCAGCTTAGTCCGGCTAGCCGACACCGGGGAGCTGTTTTTT. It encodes CASSLVRLADTGELFF.

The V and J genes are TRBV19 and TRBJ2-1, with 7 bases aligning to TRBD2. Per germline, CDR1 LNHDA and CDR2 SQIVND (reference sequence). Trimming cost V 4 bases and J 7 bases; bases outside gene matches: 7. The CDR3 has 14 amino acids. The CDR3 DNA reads TGTGCCAGTAGTAACGCGGGAGTGGGGAATGAGCAGTTCTTC. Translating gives CASSNAGVGNEQFF. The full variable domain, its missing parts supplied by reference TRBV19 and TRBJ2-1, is DGGITQSPKYLFRKEGQNVTLSCEQNLNHDAMYWYRQDPGQGLRLIYYSQIVNDFQKGDIAEGYSVSREKKESFPLTVTSAQKNPTAFYLCASSNAGVGNEQFFGPGTRLTVL.

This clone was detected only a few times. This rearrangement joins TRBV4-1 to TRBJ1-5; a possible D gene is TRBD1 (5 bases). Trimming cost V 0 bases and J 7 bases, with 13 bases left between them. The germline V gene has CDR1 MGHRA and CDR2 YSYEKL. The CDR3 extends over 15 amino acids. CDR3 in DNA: TGCGCCAGCAGCCAAGAGGATGGGGCGAGCCAGCCCCAGCATTTT. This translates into CASSQEDGASQPQHF.

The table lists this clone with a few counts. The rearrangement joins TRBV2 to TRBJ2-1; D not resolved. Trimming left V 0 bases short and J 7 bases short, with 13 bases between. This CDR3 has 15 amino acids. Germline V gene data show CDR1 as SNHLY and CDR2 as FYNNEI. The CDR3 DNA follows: TGTGCCAGCAGTGAAGCGGAATTTCTACTAAATGAGCAGTTCTTC. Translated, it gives CASSEAEFLLNEQFF.

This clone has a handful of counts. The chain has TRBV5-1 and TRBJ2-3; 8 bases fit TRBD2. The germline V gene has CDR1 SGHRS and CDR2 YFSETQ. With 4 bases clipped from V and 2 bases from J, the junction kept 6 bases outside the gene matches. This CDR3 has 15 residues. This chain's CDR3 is CASSISGKDTDTQYF. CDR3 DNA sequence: TGCGCCAGCAGCATTAGCGGGAAGGACACAGATACGCAGTATTTT.